The present TCR beta chain was sequenced within a study of shared clonotypes between healthy human individuals (TCRdb year 2020). For the wider study: The cohort comprised a couple of women and a few men aged 18 to 49 years. For each donor, CD4 naive and CD4 memory were each given three plates, CD8 naive was given two plates, and CD8 memory was given one plate. The study deeply sequenced blood TCR repertoires of about 5 healthy adults to estimate repertoire size and the extent of clonotype sharing between individuals. Libraries were prepared and TCR repertoires were sequenced by different laboratories using diverse techniques, in order to increase sequencing depth and limit assay-specific biases. Each donor's leukapheresis produced roughly between about 0.8 and 8.9 billion PBMCs. Broader findings and caveats from the paper: When a few donors were compared, the shared fraction of clonotypes was around 5% for naive CD4, more than 3% for naive CD8, 2.3% for memory CD4, and under 0.5% for memory CD8. Sampling was limited to blood, and TCR repertoires in tissue likely differ from TCR repertoires in blood. Even with the large sequencing depth, rarefaction of the sorted-subset datasets indicated that sequencing was incomplete. Based on pairwise subsampling, the degree of clonotype sharing among donors was expected to be affected by sequencing depth. Compared with non-shared clonotypes, clonotypes shared by all four sorted-subset donors had higher generation probabilities. Because the study included a small number of donors, the genetic and exposure-history diversity represented was limited. Larger estimated clonotype richness was generally found for naive subsets than for memory subsets.

Using the deep immunoSEQ assay, multiplex PCR amplified TCR CDR3 regions from genomic DNA. Genomic DNA extracted from each cell subset was distributed evenly over all wells of several immunoSEQ 96-well plates, and each plate served as one replicate. For sorted subsets, each replicate PCR was loaded with 200 ng genomic DNA, equivalent to 30,000 or so T cell genomes. Purified libraries were measured with a Qubit 3.0 fluorometer, size-checked on a Bioanalyzer 2100, and measured again with the KAPA Library Quantification kit. Every immunoSEQ 96-well plate was sequenced on a dedicated single-read 150-cycle Illumina NextSeq 550 flow cell. The paper's processing steps were these. Because the immunoSEQ output held only junctional sequences and lacked quality scores, the filtering could not match the filtering applied to full-length reads. To assign V/J genes and CDR3, sequences were annotated using PyIR, a Python wrapper for IgBLAST v1.9, with IMGT germline references. Reads with weak V/J assignments (E-value above 1e-6), missing CDR3, stop codons, out-of-frame junctions, or ambiguous translated residues were removed. A V3J clonotype was defined by an identical inferred V gene, J gene, and CDR3 amino acid sequence. Percentage overlap between repertoires was calculated by dividing the number of shared unique clonotypes by the size of the smaller repertoire. RTK rarefaction, the Chao1 estimator, and Recon v2.1 estimates of unobserved clonotypes were used to assess repertoire richness. Generation probabilities were computed with OLGA for all TCRbeta clonotypes obtained by the gDNA method from several donors. The table was pulled from immuneACCESS by TCRdb, which kept in-frame rearrangements only. Such tables lose some clones; where checked, under half of the loss comes from unresolved V genes, and the rest has no known cause. V and J calls plus clone size are reproduced from that table; the DNA served to infer D and trimming. For this sample the table gives around 2.3 million clones, of which more than 90% were detected only once. Roughly 0.13% of the sample belongs to the ten largest clones.

About this clone itself: Its antigen is not yet known. No base qualities exist here, and no much larger clone lies one base off it.

The germline V gene yields MNHNS for CDR1 and SASEGT for CDR2. Spanning cysteine to phenylalanine, the CDR3 consists of 19 amino acids. CDR3 DNA only is kept here, 57 bases in frame from base 1. A distance of 23 bases separates the germline ends of V and J, which lose 3 bases and 3 bases respectively. Donors were healthy HIV-negative adults with no recently reported acute infections or vaccinations. All donors were Caucasian adults living in Nashville, Tennessee, USA. CD4+ T cells were enriched by magnetic negative selection, after which naive cells were positively selected on CD45RA and the negative fraction was taken as the memory subset. Blood was collected by leukapheresis, and PBMCs were isolated by Ficoll-Histopaque density gradient centrifugation and then cryopreserved in liquid nitrogen vapor phase. Analytical flow cytometry was used to check the purity and quantity of every magnetically sorted T cell population. From each sorted fraction, genomic DNA was isolated and quantified by UV absorbance on a Nanodrop 2000c.

The sequenced sample was naive CD4+ T cells sorted from blood. This sample's cell subset or site label indicates: CD45RA+ positively selected. Here the chain combines TRBV6-1 and TRBJ1-4; possibly the D gene is TRBD1, per 5 matching bases. This clonotype originated in a man younger than 35 in good health. The CDR3 in this case is CASSEPQESPLFSNEKLFF. Read as DNA, the sequence is TGTGCCAGCAGTGAGCCACAGGAGTCTCCCCTCTTCTCTAATGAAAAACTGTTTTTT.